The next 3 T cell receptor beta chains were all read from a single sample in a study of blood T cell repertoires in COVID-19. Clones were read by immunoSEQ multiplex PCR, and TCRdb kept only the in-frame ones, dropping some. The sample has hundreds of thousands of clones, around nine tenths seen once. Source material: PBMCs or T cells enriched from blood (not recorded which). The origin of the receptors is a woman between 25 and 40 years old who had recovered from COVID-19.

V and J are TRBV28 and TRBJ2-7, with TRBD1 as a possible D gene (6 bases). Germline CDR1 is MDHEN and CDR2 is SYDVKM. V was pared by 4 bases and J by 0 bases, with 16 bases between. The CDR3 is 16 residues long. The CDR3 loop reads CASSSSGTSLSYEQYF. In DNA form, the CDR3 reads TGTGCCAGCAGTTCCTCCGGGACAAGCCTCTCCTACGAGCAGTACTTC.

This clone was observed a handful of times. DNA for the CDR3: TGTGCCAGCAGTGACCCCCTCCGTTTAAACTATGGCTACACCTTC. It specifies CASSDPLRLNYGYTF. The chain combines TRBV6-1 with TRBJ1-2; D is unclear. The CDR3 is 15 amino acids. Trimming took 3 bases from V and 2 from J, leaving 13 bases between them. CDR1 and CDR2 from the germline V gene are MNHNS and SASEGT.

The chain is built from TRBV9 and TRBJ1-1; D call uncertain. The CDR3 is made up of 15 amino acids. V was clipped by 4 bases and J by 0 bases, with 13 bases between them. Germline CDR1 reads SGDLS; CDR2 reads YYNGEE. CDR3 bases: TGTGCCAGCAGCCCTGAGGGAGGGATGAACACTGAAGCTTTCTTT. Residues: CASSPEGGMNTEAFF.